The rows below give T cell receptor beta chains drawn from one sample of a study of blood T cells in healthy people across ages. TCRdb ran MiXCR on the 5' RACE reads and lists one entry per CDR3 protein. The sample yields about 970,000 distinct CDR3 sequences, 51% seen once. The specimen was blood. All receptors derive from a woman aged 55-70 years in good health. Each CDR3 is given with its conserved first and last residue. Each record gives: clone size, J gene, V gene, D gene, CDR3 DNA, CDR3 protein. A D gene is named only where the DNA matches it firmly. The listing skips clone size in some rows; elsewhere it reads once, few, many or a size class.

NA TRBJ2-1 TRBV28 NA TGTGCCAGCAGTTCCACTAGAACAAAACGAGGGAGGAATGAGCAGTTCTTC CASSSTRTKRGRNEQFF
NA TRBJ1-5 TRBV28 NA TGTGCCAGCAGTTTCGCTCCCCAGCATTTT CASSFAPQHF
NA TRBJ2-7 TRBV27 TRBD1 TGTGCCAGCAGTTTGGGGACAGGGTATCTCTACGAGCAGTACTTC CASSLGTGYLYEQYF
NA TRBJ2-1 TRBV4-2 TRBD2 TGTGCCAGCAGCCAAGCTTCTAGCGGGCCAAGCTCCTACAATGAGCAGTTCTTC CASSQASSGPSSYNEQFF
NA TRBJ2-4 TRBV29-1 TRBD1 TGCAGCGCCACGGGACAGGGGGCAAACATTCAGTACTTC CSATGQGANIQYF
NA TRBJ2-7 TRBV4-1 NA TGCGCCAGCAGCCAAGATCGGGAGCGGGCGCTGTACCAAGAGGCCCAGTACTTC CASSQDRERALYQEAQYF
few TRBJ2-7 TRBV7-2 NA TGTGCCAGCAGCTTTTCGACAGGCCTCTCCTACGAGCAGTACTTC CASSFSTGLSYEQYF
NA TRBJ2-2 TRBV29-1 TRBD2 TGCAGCGTTGTAGAAGCGGGGGTCGGGGAGCTGTTTTTT CSVVEAGVGELFF
NA TRBJ2-1 TRBV7-6 TRBD2 TGTGCCAGCAGCCTCTTAGCGGGCCGGGGTAGAGAGACCCAGTTCTTC CASSLLAGRGRETQFF
few TRBJ2-7 TRBV7-2 TRBD1 TGTGCCAGCAGCGCTACGGGACAGATCTACGAGCAGTACTTC CASSATGQIYEQYF
NA TRBJ2-7 TRBV7-6 NA TGTGCCAGCAGCTTAGCGCGCGTTCTGGACGAGCAGTACTTC CASSLARVLDEQYF
NA TRBJ2-2 TRBV10-3 NA TGTGCCATCTACGACAGGACGAACACCGGGGAGCTGTTTTTT CAIYDRTNTGELFF
NA TRBJ2-7 TRBV7-9 TRBD2 TGTGCCAGCCGCATAGCGGGAGCCGACGAGCAGTACTTC CASRIAGADEQYF
NA TRBJ2-3 TRBV20-1 TRBD2 TGCAGTGCTAGAGCCCCCCTAGCGGGAGGCCCAGATACGCAGTATTTT CSARAPLAGGPDTQYF
NA TRBJ2-1 TRBV20-1 TRBD2 TGCAGTGCTACTAGCGGGAGCCTCGACAATGAGCAGTTCTTC CSATSGSLDNEQFF
NA TRBJ1-2 TRBV10-3 NA TGTGCCATCAGTGAGTCGAGCGATCCCTATGGCTACACCTTC CAISESSDPYGYTF
NA TRBJ2-1 TRBV9 NA TGTGCCAGCAGCCAACGGCTGGCAGCCAATGAGCAGTTCTTC CASSQRLAANEQFF
NA TRBJ2-4 TRBV11-2 NA TGTGCCAGCAGCGGGGATCGGTGGGCCAGGGCACACGAAAAACTAGCCAAAAACATTCAGTACTTC CASSGDRWARAHEKLAKNIQYF
few TRBJ2-5 TRBV6-5 TRBD2 TGTGCCAGCGGCCATAGCGGGAGGGGTGATGAGACCCAGTACTTC CASGHSGRGDETQYF
few TRBJ1-5 TRBV12-3/TRBV12-4 TRBD1 TGTGCCAGCAGTTCCACAGACACAGGGGGAAGCAATCAGCCCCAGCATTTT CASSSTDTGGSNQPQHF
few TRBJ2-7 TRBV6-2/TRBV6-3 TRBD2 TGTGCCAGCAGTTTTAGGCTTGGACTAGCGGGAGAGGCCCCTTCTTCATACGAGCAGTACTTC CASSFRLGLAGEAPSSYEQYF
few TRBJ1-1 TRBV7-2 TRBD1 TGTGCCAGCAGCTTAAAGACAGGGTCGTCTGAAGCTTTCTTT CASSLKTGSSEAFF
NA TRBJ2-7 TRBV27 NA TGTGCCAGCAGTTTATATGTCCCCTCTAGGGCAAACACCTCCTACGAGCAGTACTTC CASSLYVPSRANTSYEQYF
NA TRBJ1-1 TRBV6-5 NA TGTGCCAGCAGTTACTCTGGGGGGAACACTGAAGCTTTCTTT CASSYSGGNTEAFF